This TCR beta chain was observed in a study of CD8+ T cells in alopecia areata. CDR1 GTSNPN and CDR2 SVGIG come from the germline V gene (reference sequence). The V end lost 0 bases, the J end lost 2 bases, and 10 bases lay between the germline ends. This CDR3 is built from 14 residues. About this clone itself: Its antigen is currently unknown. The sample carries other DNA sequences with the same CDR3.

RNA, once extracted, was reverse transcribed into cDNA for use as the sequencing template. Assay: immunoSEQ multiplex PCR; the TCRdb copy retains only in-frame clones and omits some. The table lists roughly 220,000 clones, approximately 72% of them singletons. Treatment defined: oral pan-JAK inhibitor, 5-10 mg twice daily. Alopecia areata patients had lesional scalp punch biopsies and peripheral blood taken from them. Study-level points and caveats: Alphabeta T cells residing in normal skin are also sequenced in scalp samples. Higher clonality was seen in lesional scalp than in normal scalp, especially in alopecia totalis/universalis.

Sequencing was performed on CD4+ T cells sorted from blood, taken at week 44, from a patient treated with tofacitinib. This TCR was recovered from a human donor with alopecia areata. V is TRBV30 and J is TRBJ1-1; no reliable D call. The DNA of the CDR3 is TGTGCCTGGAGTGTCGGCAGAAGAAACACTGAAGCTTTCTTT. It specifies CAWSVGRRNTEAFF.